Below, 20 T cell receptor beta chains from the same sample are listed, as sequenced in a study of control samples from healthy donors and cancer patients. Produced via immunoSEQ multiplex PCR; TCRdb's table is partial and in-frame only. The sample has 110,000 to 150,000 clones; approximately 92% are singletons. The material sequenced was blood. These receptors all stem from a man younger than 40 in good health.

The chain uses TRBV10-3 and TRBJ1-2, with D possibly TRBD1 on 6 matching bases. Germline CDR1 and CDR2: ENHRY and SYGVKD. CDR3 length equals 13 residues. The ends were cut back, 6 bases at V and 6 bases at J, with 14 bases in the middle. CDR3 in amino acids: CAISPNPGDGYTF. The CDR3 DNA reads TGTGCCATCAGCCCCAATCCAGGGGATGGCTACACCTTC.

The V and J genes are TRBV10-3 and TRBJ2-1; the D gene is possibly TRBD2 (6 bases). This CDR3 region has 19 residues. From germline, CDR1 is ENHRY and CDR2 SYGVKD. Trimming stripped 3 bases from V and 0 bases from J, with 21 bases between. The CDR3 spells CAISDSVPSSGSSYNEQFF. Here the CDR3 DNA reads TGTGCCATCAGTGATAGTGTCCCTTCCTCCGGGAGCTCCTACAATGAGCAGTTCTTC.

The chain couples TRBV9 to TRBJ2-7; D gene ambiguous. CDR1 SGDLS and CDR2 YYNGEE come from the germline V gene. The V gene lost 2 bases and the J gene lost 0 bases, with 12 bases spanning the gap. The CDR3 runs 15 residues. The CDR3 region has the DNA TGTGCCAGCAGCGTCAGCTGGGGATTCTCCTACGAGCAGTACTTC. Its protein is CASSVSWGFSYEQYF.

The gene calls are TRBV29-1 and TRBJ1-1; D not resolved. CDR1 and CDR2 (germline): SQVTM, ANQGSEA. V lost 0 bases to trimming and J lost 6 bases, with 5 bases between them. The CDR3 is 11 amino acids. The CDR3 DNA reads TGCAGCGTTGAAGACAACGCTGAAGCTTTCTTT. The encoded protein is CSVEDNAEAFF.

V gene TRBV19 combines with J gene TRBJ1-2; 7 nucleotides line up with TRBD1. Germline CDR1 reads LNHDA; CDR2 reads SQIVND (reference sequence). This CDR3 has 13 residues. The junction had 9 bases not matched to a gene; V was cut back by 10 bases and J by 4 bases. The CDR3 reads CATNVGGPYGYTF. The CDR3 region has the DNA TGTGCCACCAACGTAGGGGGCCCCTATGGCTACACCTTC.

The chain couples TRBV2 to TRBJ1-6, with 7 bases aligning to TRBD1. The length of the CDR3 is 15 residues. Germline V CDR1 and CDR2: SNHLY, FYNNEI. V gave up 2 bases and J gave up 7 bases; unmatched junction bases: 5. In DNA, the CDR3 is TGTGCCAGCAGTGAAAGGGGGCTGGAGAATTCACCCCTCCACTTT. This codes for CASSERGLENSPLHF.

V gene TRBV14 combines with J gene TRBJ1-1; TRBD1 is a possible D gene (6 bases). Germline loops: CDR1 SGHDN, CDR2 FVKESK. The V end was cut by 1 base, the J end by 1 base, with 19 bases between. This CDR3 spans 18 amino acids. The CDR3: CASSQGFGGLYPNTEAFF. CDR3 DNA: TGTGCCAGCAGCCAAGGATTTGGGGGGCTCTATCCGAACACTGAAGCTTTCTTT.

This clone was observed a handful of times. The chain is built from TRBV11-2 and TRBJ1-2; D uncertain. Germline V gene sequence: CDR1 SGHAT, CDR2 FQNNGV. V shed 4 bases and J shed 8 bases, with 8 bases lying between them. The CDR3 runs 11 residues. Here the CDR3 reads CASSSRMGYTF. The CDR3 nucleotides are TGTGCCAGCAGCTCCCGGATGGGCTACACCTTC.

The J gene is TRBJ1-5, the V gene TRBV2; D might be TRBD1 (5 bases). Germline CDR1 and CDR2: SNHLY and FYNNEI. The CDR3 has 13 residues. V gave up 8 bases and J gave up 4 bases, with 12 bases separating them. The CDR3 sequence is CASCRRENQPQHF. Written as DNA, the CDR3 is TGTGCCAGCTGTCGCAGGGAGAATCAGCCCCAGCATTTT.

The rearrangement uses TRBV7-9 and TRBJ2-1; D gene unclear. CDR1 SEHNR and CDR2 FQNEAQ come from the germline V gene (reference sequence). Trimming cost V 1 base and J 0 bases, with 4 bases left between them. CDR3 size: 14 residues. Here the CDR3 reads CASSLVVSYNEQFF. In DNA, the CDR3 is TGTGCCAGCAGCTTAGTGGTCTCCTACAATGAGCAGTTCTTC.

The V gene is TRBV12-2, the J gene TRBJ1-3. TRBV12-2 is described as a pseudogene. This CDR3 has 13 residues. The CDR3 here is CASRHGSGNTIYF. The CDR3 coding sequence is TGTGCAAGTCGCCACGGATCAGGAAACACCATATATTTT.

V and J are TRBV9 and TRBJ2-5; D perhaps matches TRBD2 (5 bases). Germline-derived CDR1 and CDR2 are SGDLS and YYNGEE. Trimming cost V 0 bases and J 7 bases, with 10 bases left between them. The CDR3 consists of 13 residues. This CDR3 is CASSVGLASTQYF. CDR3 coding DNA: TGTGCCAGCAGCGTAGGTCTAGCCTCGACCCAGTACTTC.

This clone occurred once. The CDR3 DNA reads as TGCGCCAGCAGCCCAGGGGCGGTCACCGGGGAGCTGTTTTTT. Its protein product is CASSPGAVTGELFF. The gene calls are TRBV5-1 and TRBJ2-2, with a tentative D call TRBD1 (6 bases). The CDR3 runs 14 residues. V lost 4 bases to trimming and J lost 4 bases, with 11 bases between them. Per germline, CDR1 SGHRS and CDR2 YFSETQ.

This chain links TRBV11-1 with TRBJ2-7; 11 bases are shared with TRBD1. The CDR3 has 13 amino acids. Germline V gene data show CDR1 as SGHAT and CDR2 as FQDESV (reference sequence). J gave up 7 bases and V 4 bases, and 3 bases lay outside the gene matches. In DNA form, the CDR3 reads TGTGCCAGCAGCTCGGACAGGGGGCTTGAGCAGTACTTC. This gives the protein CASSSDRGLEQYF.

This rearrangement joins TRBV4-1 to TRBJ2-1; D remains unclear. CDR1 and CDR2 (germline): MGHRA, YSYEKL. The CDR3 loop spans 14 amino acids. V was clipped by 0 bases and J by 8 bases, with 11 bases between them. CDR3 nucleotide sequence: TGCGCCAGCAGCCAAGATAACCCATTCGATGAGCAGTTCTTC. Translation: CASSQDNPFDEQFF.

The chain has TRBV29-1 and TRBJ2-3; 9 bases are a match to TRBD2. Losses at the gene ends were 3 bases for V and 6 bases for J; bases not matched to a gene: 10. Per the germline V gene, CDR1 is SQVTM and CDR2 is ANQGSEA. This CDR3 is built from 15 residues. The CDR3 sequence: CSVDTLAGTFDTQYF. The CDR3 region has the DNA TGCAGCGTTGATACGCTAGCGGGAACTTTCGATACGCAGTATTTT.

The gene calls are TRBV7-2 and TRBJ1-3, with TRBD1 matching over 9 bases. V was clipped by 5 bases and J by 0 bases; unmatched bases: 2. Germline-derived CDR1 and CDR2 are SGHTA and FQGNSA. This CDR3 comprises 15 residues. CDR3 region: CASSTDRGSGNTIYF. CDR3 sequence (DNA): TGTGCCAGCAGCACGGACAGGGGCTCTGGAAACACCATATATTTT.

This clone was found a few times. V gene TRBV30 combines with J gene TRBJ1-6; unclear D gene. The CDR3 is 13 amino acids. In germline, CDR1 is GTSNPN, CDR2 SVGIG (reference sequence). With 2 bases removed from V and 9 bases from J, the gap between germline ends came to 11 bases. DNA of the CDR3: TGTGCCTGGAGTCGGCAGGCGGGTTCACCCCTCCACTTT. This translates into CAWSRQAGSPLHF.

The CDR3 DNA sequence: TGTGCCAGCAGTGTCGGGGGACTGCGAGCAACTAATGAAAAACTGTTTTTT. It yields the protein CASSVGGLRATNEKLFF. V usage is TRBV28 and J usage is TRBJ1-4, with a tentative D call TRBD1 (5 bases). Germline V gene sequence: CDR1 MDHEN, CDR2 SYDVKM. V shed 5 bases and J shed 0 bases, with 16 bases lying between them. The CDR3 sequence is 17 residues long.

The chain employs TRBV28 and TRBJ1-4, with D unresolved. Germline CDR1 MDHEN, CDR2 SYDVKM. The CDR3 totals 15 residues. V dropped 6 bases and J dropped 2 bases, with 13 bases sitting between them. CDR3 DNA sequence: TGTGCCAGCAGAACCAACGAGGGTACTAATGAAAAACTGTTTTTT. Amino acids: CASRTNEGTNEKLFF.